The sequence of this T cell receptor beta chain was determined in a study of cytomegalovirus exposure and HLA in healthy donors. Germline-derived CDR1 and CDR2 are MNHEY and SMNVEV (reference sequence). This CDR3 is built from 17 residues. J lost 4 bases, V lost 5 bases, and 10 bases had no gene match. The study, taken as a whole, reports: Reportedly, a later analysis found an Asian-associated ancestry cluster had fewer N-insertions than the approximately 700-donor mean. The authors excluded some V segments, including TRBV6-2 and TRBV6-3, as indistinguishable.

This clone was observed a few times. Antigen unknown. The PCR ran on 60 Vbeta and 13 Jbeta primers. Methods used by the authors: Approximately 78 million unique TCR beta chains, some 9.9 million of them shared, were counted by a later analysis. Profiling relied on immunoSEQ multiplex PCR, and the TCRdb table lists in-frame clones only, not all of them. D and trimming were read from the DNA, whereas the V and J calls and clone size are those reported in that table. The sample holds under 150,000 clones, roughly 70% seen once. The sample taken for sequencing was PBMCs. The clonotype comes from a man in his forties or fifties in good health and CMV-seropositive. The rearrangement joins TRBV27 to TRBJ1-5, with TRBD1 identical over 11 bases. CDR3 amino acids: CASSPRTGGLGNQPQHF. The CDR3 DNA follows: TGTGCCAGCAGTCCTCGGACAGGGGGCTTGGGAAATCAGCCCCAGCATTTT.